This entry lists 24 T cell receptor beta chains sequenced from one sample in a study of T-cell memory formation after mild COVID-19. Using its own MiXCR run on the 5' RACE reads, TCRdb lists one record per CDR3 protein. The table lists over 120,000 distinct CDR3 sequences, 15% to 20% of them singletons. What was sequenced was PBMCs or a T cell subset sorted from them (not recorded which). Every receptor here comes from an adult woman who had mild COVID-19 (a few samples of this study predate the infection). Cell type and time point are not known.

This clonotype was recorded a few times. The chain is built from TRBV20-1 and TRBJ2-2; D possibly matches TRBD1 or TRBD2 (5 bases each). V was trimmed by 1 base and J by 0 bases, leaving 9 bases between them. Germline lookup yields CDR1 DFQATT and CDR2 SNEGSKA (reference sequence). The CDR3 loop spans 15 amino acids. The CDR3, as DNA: TGCAGTGCTAGAGTTGGGGGAGCGAACACCGGGGAGCTGTTTTTT. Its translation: CSARVGGANTGELFF.

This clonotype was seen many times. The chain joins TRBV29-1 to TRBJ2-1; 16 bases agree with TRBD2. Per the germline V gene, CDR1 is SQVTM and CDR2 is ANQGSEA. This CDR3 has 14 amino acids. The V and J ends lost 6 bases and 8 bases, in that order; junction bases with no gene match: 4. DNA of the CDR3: TGCAGCGTAGGGACTAGCGGGAGGGTAGATGAGCAGTTCTTC. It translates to CSVGTSGRVDEQFF.

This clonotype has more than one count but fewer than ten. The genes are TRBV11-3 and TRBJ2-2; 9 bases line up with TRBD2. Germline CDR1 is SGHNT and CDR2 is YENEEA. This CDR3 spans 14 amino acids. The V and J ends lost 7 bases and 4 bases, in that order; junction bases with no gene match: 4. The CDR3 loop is CASTRGRATGELFF. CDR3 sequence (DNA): TGTGCCAGCACCCGCGGGAGGGCCACCGGGGAGCTGTTTTTT.

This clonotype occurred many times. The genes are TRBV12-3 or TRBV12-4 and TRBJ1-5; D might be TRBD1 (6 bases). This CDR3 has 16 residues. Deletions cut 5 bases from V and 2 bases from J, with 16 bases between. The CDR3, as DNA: TGTGCCAGCAGTCCAAGGCAGGGGTCGGGCAATCAGCCCCAGCATTTT. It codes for CASSPRQGSGNQPQHF.

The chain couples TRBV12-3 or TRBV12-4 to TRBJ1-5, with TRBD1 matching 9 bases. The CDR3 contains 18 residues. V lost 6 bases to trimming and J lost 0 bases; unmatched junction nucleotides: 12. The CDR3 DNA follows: TGTGCCAGCAGAGCACCACCCGGGACAGGGATTAGCAATCAGCCCCAGCATTTT. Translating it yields CASRAPPGTGISNQPQHF.

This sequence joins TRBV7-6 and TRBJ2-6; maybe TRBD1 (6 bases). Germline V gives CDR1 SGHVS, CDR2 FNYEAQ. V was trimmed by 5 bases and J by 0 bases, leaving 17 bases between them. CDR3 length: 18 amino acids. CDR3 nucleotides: TGTGCCAGCAGCGCCGGACAGATTAGCCGCTCTGGGGCCAACGTCCTGACTTTC. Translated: CASSAGQISRSGANVLTF.

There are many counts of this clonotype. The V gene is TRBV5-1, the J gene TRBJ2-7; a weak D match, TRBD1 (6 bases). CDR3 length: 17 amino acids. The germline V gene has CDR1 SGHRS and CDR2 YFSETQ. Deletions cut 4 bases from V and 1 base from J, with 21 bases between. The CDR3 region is CASSALQGPWESYEQYF. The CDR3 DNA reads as TGCGCCAGCAGCGCCCTTCAGGGGCCCTGGGAGTCCTACGAGCAGTACTTC.

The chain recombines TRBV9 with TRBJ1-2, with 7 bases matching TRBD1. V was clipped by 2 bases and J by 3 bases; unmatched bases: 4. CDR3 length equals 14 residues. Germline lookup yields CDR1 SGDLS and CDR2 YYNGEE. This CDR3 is CASSVSQGDYGYTF. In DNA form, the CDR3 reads TGTGCCAGCAGCGTGTCTCAGGGGGACTATGGCTACACCTTC.

DNA of the CDR3: TGTGCCAGCAGCTTAGCCCTCGGACAGGTCGGGAACACTGAAGCTTTCTTT. Translating gives CASSLALGQVGNTEAFF. The chain links TRBV11-3 to TRBJ1-1; TRBD1 matches 7 bases. Germline CDR1 is SGHNT and CDR2 is YENEEA. The CDR3 consists of 17 residues. J lost 1 base, V lost 1 base, and 9 bases had no gene match.

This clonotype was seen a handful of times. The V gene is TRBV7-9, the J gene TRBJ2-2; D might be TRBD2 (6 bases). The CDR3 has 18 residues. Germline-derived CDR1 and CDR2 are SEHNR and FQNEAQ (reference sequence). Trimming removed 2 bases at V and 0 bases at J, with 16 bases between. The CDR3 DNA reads TGTGCCAGCAGCTTAATTTATTGGCGGGAATCGAACACCGGGGAGCTGTTTTTT. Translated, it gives CASSLIYWRESNTGELFF.

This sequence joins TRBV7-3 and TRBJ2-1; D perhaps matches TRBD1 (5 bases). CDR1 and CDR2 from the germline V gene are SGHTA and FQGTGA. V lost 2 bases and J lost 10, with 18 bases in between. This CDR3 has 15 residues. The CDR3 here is CASSLSREPYGEQFF. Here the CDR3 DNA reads TGTGCCAGCAGCTTATCCAGGGAACCTTATGGAGAGCAGTTCTTC.

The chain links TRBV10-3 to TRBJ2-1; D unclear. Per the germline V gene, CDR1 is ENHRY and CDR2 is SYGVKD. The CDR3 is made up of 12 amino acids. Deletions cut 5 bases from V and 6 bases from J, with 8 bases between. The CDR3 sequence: CAISPVSNEQFF. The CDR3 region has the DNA TGTGCCATCAGTCCCGTAAGCAATGAGCAGTTCTTC.

DNA of the CDR3: TGCGCCAGCAGCCAAGTGTACAACGCAGAGCAGTACTTC. This codes for CASSQVYNAEQYF. The chain joins TRBV4-1 to TRBJ2-7; D ambiguous. The CDR3 runs to 13 residues. Germline loops: CDR1 MGHRA, CDR2 YSYEKL. The V end lost 1 base, the J end lost 7 bases, and 11 bases lay between the germline ends.

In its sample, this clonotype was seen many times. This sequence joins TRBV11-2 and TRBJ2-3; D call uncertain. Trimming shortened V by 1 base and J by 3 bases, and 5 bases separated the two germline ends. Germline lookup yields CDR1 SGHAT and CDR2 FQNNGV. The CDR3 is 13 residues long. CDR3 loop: CASSLGGTDTQYF. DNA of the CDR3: TGTGCCAGCAGCTTAGGGGGTACAGATACGCAGTATTTT.

CDR3 region: CASSYSFRGEGYTF. CDR3 bases: TGTGCCAGCAGTTACTCGTTCCGGGGGGAGGGCTACACCTTC. V usage is TRBV6-5 and J usage is TRBJ1-2, with a possible D match to TRBD1 (5 bases). CDR1 is MNHEY and CDR2 is SVGAGI in the germline V gene. This CDR3 has 14 residues. Trimming removed 0 bases at V and 8 bases at J, with 13 bases between.

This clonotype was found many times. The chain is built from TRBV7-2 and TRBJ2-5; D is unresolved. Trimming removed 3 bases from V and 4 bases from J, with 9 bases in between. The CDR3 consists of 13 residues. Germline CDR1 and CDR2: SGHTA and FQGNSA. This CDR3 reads CASSFSVLETQYF. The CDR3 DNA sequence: TGTGCCAGCAGCTTTTCAGTCCTAGAGACCCAGTACTTC.

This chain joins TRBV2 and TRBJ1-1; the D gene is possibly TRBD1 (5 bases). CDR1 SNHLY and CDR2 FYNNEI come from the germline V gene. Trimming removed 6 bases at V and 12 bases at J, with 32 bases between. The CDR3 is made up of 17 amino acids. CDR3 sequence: CASSLFEGRGWEMVTFF. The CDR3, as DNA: TGTGCCAGCAGCCTGTTCGAGGGACGGGGATGGGAAATGGTGACTTTCTTT.

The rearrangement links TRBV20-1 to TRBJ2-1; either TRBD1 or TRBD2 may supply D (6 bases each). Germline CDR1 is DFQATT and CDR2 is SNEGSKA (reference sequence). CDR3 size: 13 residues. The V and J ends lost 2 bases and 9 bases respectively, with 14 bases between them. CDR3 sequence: CSARRSGAGEQFF. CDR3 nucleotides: TGCAGTGCTAGAAGGTCGGGGGCGGGTGAGCAGTTCTTC.

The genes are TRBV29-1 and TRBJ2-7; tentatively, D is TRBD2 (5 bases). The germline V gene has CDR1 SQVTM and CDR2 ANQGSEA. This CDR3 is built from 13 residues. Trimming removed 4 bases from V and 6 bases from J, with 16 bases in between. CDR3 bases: TGCAGCGTTGTAATCCCGGGGAAGGGCGAGCAGTACTTC. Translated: CSVVIPGKGEQYF.

The CDR3 reads CASSLGGNVLTF. The CDR3 coding sequence is TGTGCCAGCAGCTTGGGAGGGAACGTCCTGACTTTC. This chain joins TRBV5-6 and TRBJ2-6; D may be TRBD2 (5 bases). Trimming stripped 0 bases from V and 10 bases from J, with 5 bases between. The V gene's germline CDR1 is SGHDT and CDR2 YYEEEE. This CDR3 is built from 12 residues.

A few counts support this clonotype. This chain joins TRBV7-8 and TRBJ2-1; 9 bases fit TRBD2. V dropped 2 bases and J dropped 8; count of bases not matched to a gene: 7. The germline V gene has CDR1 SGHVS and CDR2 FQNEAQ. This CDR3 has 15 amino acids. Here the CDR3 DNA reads TGTGCCAGCAGCTTAAGTCTAGCGGGAACCCATGAGCAGTTCTTC. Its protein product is CASSLSLAGTHEQFF.

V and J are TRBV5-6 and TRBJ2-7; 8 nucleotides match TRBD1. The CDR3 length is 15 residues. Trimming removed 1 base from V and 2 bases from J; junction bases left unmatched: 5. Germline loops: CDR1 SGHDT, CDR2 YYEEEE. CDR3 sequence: CASSLPGGETYEQYF. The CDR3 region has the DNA TGTGCCAGCAGCTTGCCAGGGGGCGAGACCTACGAGCAGTACTTC.

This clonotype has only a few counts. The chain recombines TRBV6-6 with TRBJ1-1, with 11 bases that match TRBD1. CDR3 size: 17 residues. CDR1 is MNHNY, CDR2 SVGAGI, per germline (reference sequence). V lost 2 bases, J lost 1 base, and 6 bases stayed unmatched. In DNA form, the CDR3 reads TGTGCCAGCAGTTACCCAAGGACAGGGGGCGCGAACACTGAAGCTTTCTTT. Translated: CASSYPRTGGANTEAFF.

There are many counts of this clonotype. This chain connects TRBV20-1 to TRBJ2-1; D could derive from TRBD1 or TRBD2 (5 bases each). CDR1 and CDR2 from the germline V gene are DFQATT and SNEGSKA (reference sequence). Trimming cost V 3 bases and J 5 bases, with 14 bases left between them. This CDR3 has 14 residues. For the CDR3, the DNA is TGCAGTGCTAGGGGGGATGGCCCAAACAATGAGCAGTTCTTC. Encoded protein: CSARGDGPNNEQFF.